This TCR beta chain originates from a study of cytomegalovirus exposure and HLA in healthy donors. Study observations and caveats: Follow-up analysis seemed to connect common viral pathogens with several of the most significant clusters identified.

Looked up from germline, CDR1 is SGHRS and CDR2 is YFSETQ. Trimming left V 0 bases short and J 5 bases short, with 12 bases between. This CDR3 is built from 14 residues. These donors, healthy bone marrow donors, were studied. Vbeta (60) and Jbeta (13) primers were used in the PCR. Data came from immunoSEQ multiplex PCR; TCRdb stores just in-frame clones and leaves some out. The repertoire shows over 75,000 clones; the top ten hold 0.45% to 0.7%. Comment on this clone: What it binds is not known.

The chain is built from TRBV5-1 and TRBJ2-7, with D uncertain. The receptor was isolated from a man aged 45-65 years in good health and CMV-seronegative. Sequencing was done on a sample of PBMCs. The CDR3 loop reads CASSLVAEKNEQYF. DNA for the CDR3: TGCGCCAGCAGCTTGGTTGCAGAAAAGAACGAGCAGTACTTC.